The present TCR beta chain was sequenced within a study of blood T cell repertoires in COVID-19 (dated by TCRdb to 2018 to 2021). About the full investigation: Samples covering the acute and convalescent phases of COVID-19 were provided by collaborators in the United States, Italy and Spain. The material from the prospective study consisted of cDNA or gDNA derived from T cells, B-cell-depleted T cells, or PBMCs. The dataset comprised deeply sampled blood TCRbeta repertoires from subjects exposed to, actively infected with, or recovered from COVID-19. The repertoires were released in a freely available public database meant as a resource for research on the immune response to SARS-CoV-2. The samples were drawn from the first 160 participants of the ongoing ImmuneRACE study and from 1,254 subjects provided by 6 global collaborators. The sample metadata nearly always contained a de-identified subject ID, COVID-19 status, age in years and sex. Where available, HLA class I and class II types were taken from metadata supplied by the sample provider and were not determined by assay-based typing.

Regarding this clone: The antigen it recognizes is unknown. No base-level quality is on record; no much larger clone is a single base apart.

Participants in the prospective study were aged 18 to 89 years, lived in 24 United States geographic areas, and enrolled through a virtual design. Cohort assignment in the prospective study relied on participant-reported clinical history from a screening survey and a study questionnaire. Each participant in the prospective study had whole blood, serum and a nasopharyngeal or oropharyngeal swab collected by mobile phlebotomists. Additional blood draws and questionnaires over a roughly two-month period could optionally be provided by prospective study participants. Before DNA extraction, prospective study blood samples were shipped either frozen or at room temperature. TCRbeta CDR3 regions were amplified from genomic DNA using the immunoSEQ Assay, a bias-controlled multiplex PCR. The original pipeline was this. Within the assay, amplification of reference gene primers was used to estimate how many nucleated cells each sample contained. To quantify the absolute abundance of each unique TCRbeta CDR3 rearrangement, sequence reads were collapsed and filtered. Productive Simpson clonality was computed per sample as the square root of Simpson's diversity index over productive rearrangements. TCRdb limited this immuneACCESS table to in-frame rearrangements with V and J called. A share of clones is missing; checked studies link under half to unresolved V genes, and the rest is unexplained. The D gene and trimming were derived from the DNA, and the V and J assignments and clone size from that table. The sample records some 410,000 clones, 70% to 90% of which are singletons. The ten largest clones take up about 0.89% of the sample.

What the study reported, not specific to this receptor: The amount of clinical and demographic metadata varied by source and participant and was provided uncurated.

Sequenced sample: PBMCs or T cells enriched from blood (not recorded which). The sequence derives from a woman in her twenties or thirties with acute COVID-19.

The nucleotide sequence reads TGCGCCAGCAGCTTGTATCAGAATGAGCAGTTCTTC. This encodes CASSLYQNEQFF. The chain employs TRBV5-1 and TRBJ2-1, with the D gene too uncertain to name. The germline V gene supplies CDR1 SGHRS and CDR2 YFSETQ. V and J lose 1 base and 7 bases, and a span of 6 bases separates them. The CDR3 spans 12 residues, from the cysteine through the phenylalanine. Only CDR3 DNA is held: 36 bases, read in frame from base 1.